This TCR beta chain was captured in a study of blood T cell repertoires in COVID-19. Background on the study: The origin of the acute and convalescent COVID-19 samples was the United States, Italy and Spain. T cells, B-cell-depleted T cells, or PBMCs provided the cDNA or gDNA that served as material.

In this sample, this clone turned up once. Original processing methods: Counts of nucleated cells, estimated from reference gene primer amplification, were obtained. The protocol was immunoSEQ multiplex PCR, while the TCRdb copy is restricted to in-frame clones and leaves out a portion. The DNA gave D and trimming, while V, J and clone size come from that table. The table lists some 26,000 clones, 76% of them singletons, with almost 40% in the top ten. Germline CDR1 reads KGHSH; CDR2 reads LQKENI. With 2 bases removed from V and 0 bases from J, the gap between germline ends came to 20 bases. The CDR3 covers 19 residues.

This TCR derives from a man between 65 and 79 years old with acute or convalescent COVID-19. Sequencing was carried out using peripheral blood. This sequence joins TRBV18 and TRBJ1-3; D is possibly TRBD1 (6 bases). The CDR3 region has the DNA TGTGCCAGCTCACCAGACGGACAGACCAGCTATACCTCTGGAAACACCATATATTTT. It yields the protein CASSPDGQTSYTSGNTIYF.